The sequence of this TCR beta chain was determined in a study of CD8 T cells in ankylosing spondylitis. From germline, CDR1 is MNHEY and CDR2 SVGAGI. V dropped 0 bases and J dropped 2; count of bases not matched to a gene: 1. The CDR3 is made up of 15 amino acids. Preparation of TCR beta libraries was done by quantitative 5'-RACE with molecular barcodes. In TCRdb, the 5' RACE reads were re-called with MiXCR into one record per CDR3 protein. The sample consists of 300,000 to 350,000 distinct CDR3 sequences, about 20% of them appearing once. To note about this clonotype: Its target is not known.

Study-wide results and limits: What seemed typical of ankylosing spondylitis blood was a TCR beta motif built from eight highly homologous variants. Disease-linked clones proved CD8+ and comparatively uncommon in peripheral blood. Earlier reports found some motif variants in synovial fluid and blood in reactive arthritis.

The TCR originated in a female donor with ankylosing spondylitis or in good health (not recorded which). This chain joins TRBV6-5 and TRBJ2-7; 10 bases match TRBD2. The sample was blood, either unsorted or a sorted T cell fraction (not recorded which). CDR3 protein: CASSYSSGRAYEQYF. For the CDR3, the DNA is TGTGCCAGCAGTTACTCAAGCGGGAGGGCCTACGAGCAGTACTTC.